This T cell receptor (beta chain) emerged from a study of OX40 agonist ivuxolimab in advanced cancers. Whole-study context: In this trial design, patients received ivuxolimab intravenously at 0.01 to 10 mg/kg every 2 weeks. Study-wide points: The CD4+ and CD8+ T cells in the blood had expanded clonally by week 6 at 0.1 to 3.0 mg/kg.

Worth noting for this clone: Its antigen remains unknown.

The germline V gene encodes CDR1 SGHDT and CDR2 YYEEEE. This CDR3 has 17 amino acids. The V gene lost 4 bases and the J gene lost 0 bases, with 17 bases spanning the gap. TCRdb's table, derived via immunoSEQ multiplex PCR, lists solely in-frame clones and lacks some. The table shows roughly 62,000 clones, with over 80% occurring only once. This chain uses TRBV5-6 with TRBJ2-1, with a tentative D call TRBD2 (5 bases). Material: CD4+ or CD8+ T cells sorted from blood, obtained in a trial of the OX40 agonist ivuxolimab. The receptor was isolated from an adult with an advanced solid tumor such as melanoma, head and neck, liver or kidney cancer. DNA of the CDR3: TGTGCCAGCAGCGTGTTCCGGGAACTGAGCTCCTACAATGAGCAGTTCTTC. Protein product: CASSVFRELSSYNEQFF.